Shown below are 22 T cell receptor beta chains from a single sample sequenced in a study of T cells in Graves' hyperthyroidism and ophthalmopathy. TCR beta CDR3 regions were amplified from RNA transcripts. The HTBI primer set drove a first-round RT-PCR of the TCR CDR3. TCRdb reprocessed the multiplex PCR reads with MiXCR, giving one entry per CDR3 protein. The top ten clones hold roughly 29% of a sample with over 500,000 distinct CDR3 sequences, more than 15% of them seen once. The source material was blood. The origin of the receptors is a woman aged 30 to 39 with Graves' ophthalmopathy.

The DNA of the CDR3 is TGTGCCTGGAGCGCGAGCGGGACAGAGCAGTTCTTC. This sequence encodes CAWSASGTEQFF. The rearrangement uses TRBV30 and TRBJ2-1, with D possibly matching TRBD2 (7 bases). The V end lost 3 bases, the J end lost 10 bases, and 13 bases lay between the germline ends. There are 12 residues in the CDR3. CDR1 and CDR2 (germline): GTSNPN, SVGIG (reference sequence). Based on the CDR3 plus reference TRBV30 and TRBJ2-1, the full variable domain is SQTIHQWPATLVQPVGSPLSLECTVEGTSNPNLYWYRQAAGRGLQLLFYSVGIGQISSEVPQNLSASRPQDRQFILSSKKLLLSDSGFYLCAWSASGTEQFFGPGTRLTVL.

This rearrangement joins TRBV7-2 to TRBJ1-1; no reliable D call. This CDR3 is 14 amino acids long. Trimming removed 4 bases from V and 6 bases from J, with 15 bases in between. Germline V gene lookup returns CDR1 SGHTA and CDR2 FQGNSA. Here the CDR3 DNA reads TGTGCCAGCAGCTCACCGGAGTGGGCGTCTGAAGCTTTCTTT. Residues: CASSSPEWASEAFF.

The chain carries TRBV14 and TRBJ2-5; a weak D match, TRBD2 (6 bases). The length of the CDR3 is 16 residues. The V end lost 5 bases, the J end lost 4 bases, and 20 bases lay between the germline ends. Germline CDR1 is SGHDN and CDR2 is FVKESK. In DNA form, the CDR3 reads TGTGCCAGCAGCTTGGGGGTGATCGCGGGACTAGAGACCCAGTACTTC. Translated, it gives CASSLGVIAGLETQYF.

The chain recombines TRBV6-5 with TRBJ2-1; weak D call: TRBD2 (6 bases). CDR1 MNHEY and CDR2 SVGAGI come from the germline V gene. The CDR3 length is 14 residues. The V gene lost 2 bases and the J gene lost 6 bases, with 11 bases spanning the gap. The CDR3 is CASSYPGLINEQFF. The CDR3 nucleotides are TGTGCCAGCAGTTACCCGGGACTCATCAATGAGCAGTTCTTC.

The rearrangement links TRBV20-1 to TRBJ2-3; 7 nucleotides agree with TRBD2. J gave up 4 bases and V 7 bases, and 5 bases lay outside the gene matches. Germline V CDR1 and CDR2: DFQATT, SNEGSKA (reference sequence). The CDR3 is 12 residues long. The CDR3 DNA reads as TGCAGTGGAGGCGGGAGTTCAGATACGCAGTATTTT. This gives the protein CSGGGSSDTQYF.

This clonotype was seen a few times. The chain links TRBV5-8 to TRBJ2-7; D not certain. This CDR3 comprises 15 residues. Per germline, CDR1 SGHTS and CDR2 YDEGEE. Trimming stripped 4 bases from V and 3 bases from J, with 17 bases between. The DNA of the CDR3 is TGTGCCAGCAGCGAAGGCCTTACCCCCTACTACGAGCAGTACTTC. Translating gives CASSEGLTPYYEQYF.

This clonotype was found many times. The chain combines TRBV27 with TRBJ2-7, with D perhaps matching TRBD2 (6 bases). This CDR3 contains 14 residues. The V gene lost 7 bases and the J gene lost 3 bases, with 16 bases spanning the gap. Germline V lookup: CDR1 MNHEY, CDR2 SMNVEV (reference sequence). The CDR3 DNA follows: TGTGCCAGCAAAACGGGGGAGAGGGTCTACGAGCAGTACTTC. It yields the protein CASKTGERVYEQYF.

This clonotype was counted many times. CDR3 DNA: TGCGCCAGCAGCATTGGAGGGACTAGCGGTTACAATGAGCAGTTCTTC. Amino acids: CASSIGGTSGYNEQFF. This chain links TRBV5-1 with TRBJ2-1; TRBD2 matches at 11 bases. CDR3 size: 16 residues. Germline loops: CDR1 SGHRS, CDR2 YFSETQ. The trim removed 4 bases at V and 4 bases at J, leaving 7 bases unmatched.

This clonotype was seen ten or more times. The V and J genes are TRBV30 and TRBJ2-7; TRBD1 matches 9 bases. With 7 bases clipped from V and 5 bases from J, the junction kept 6 bases outside the gene matches. CDR3 length: 12 residues. Looked up from germline, CDR1 is GTSNPN and CDR2 is SVGIG (reference sequence). In DNA form, the CDR3 reads TGTGCCTCCTCGGGACAGGGCGACGAGCAGTACTTC. It translates to CASSGQGDEQYF.

CDR3 nucleotide sequence: TGTGCCAGCACACAAGGGGGTTTCGAGCAGTACTTC. Its translation is CASTQGGFEQYF. The rearrangement joins TRBV6-1 to TRBJ2-7, with D perhaps matching TRBD1 (6 bases). The CDR3 is 12 residues long. From germline, CDR1 is MNHNS and CDR2 SASEGT. V dropped 7 bases and J dropped 6 bases, with 13 bases sitting between them.

In its sample, this clonotype was seen many times. V and J are TRBV4-1 and TRBJ2-7; 8 bases fit TRBD1. The CDR3 sequence is 15 residues long. V shed 4 bases, J shed 2 bases, and the junction held 7 bases outside the gene matches. Germline-derived CDR1 and CDR2 are MGHRA and YSYEKL. This CDR3 is CASSLLTGEAYEQYF. CDR3 DNA: TGCGCCAGCAGCCTTTTGACAGGGGAAGCCTACGAGCAGTACTTC.

This clonotype was recorded many times. This chain links TRBV7-2 with TRBJ1-6; D is unclear. The CDR3 totals 14 residues. V was cut by 3 bases and J by 4 bases, with 7 bases left in between. Germline-derived CDR1 and CDR2 are SGHTA and FQGNSA. CDR3 residues: CASSLWQYNSPLHF. The CDR3 DNA follows: TGTGCCAGCAGCTTGTGGCAGTATAATTCACCCCTCCACTTT. The variable domain in full, completed from reference TRBV7-2 and TRBJ1-6, reads GAGVSQSPSNKVTEKGKDVELRCDPISGHTALYWYRQSLGQGLEFLIYFQGNSAPDKSGLPSDRFSAERTGGSVSTLTIQRTQQEDSAVYLCASSLWQYNSPLHFGNGTRLTVT.

This clonotype was seen repeatedly, ten times or more. The V gene is TRBV20-1, the J gene TRBJ1-1; D ambiguous. There are 12 residues in the CDR3. Germline CDR1 reads DFQATT; CDR2 reads SNEGSKA (reference sequence). The V gene lost 1 base and the J gene lost 1 base, with 4 bases spanning the gap. The CDR3 sequence is CSARAGNTEAFF. The CDR3, as DNA: TGCAGTGCTAGAGCGGGGAACACTGAAGCTTTCTTT.

The chain employs TRBV7-2 and TRBJ1-1; a possible D gene is TRBD1 (5 bases). Trimming took 1 base from V and 1 from J, leaving 10 bases between them. The CDR3 runs 15 residues. The germline V gene encodes CDR1 SGHTA and CDR2 FQGNSA. Here the CDR3 reads CASSLVGGANTEAFF. Here the CDR3 DNA reads TGTGCCAGCAGCTTAGTGGGCGGGGCGAACACTGAAGCTTTCTTT.

This clonotype was detected a few times. Here the CDR3 reads CSRSGRAANEQYF. DNA of the CDR3: TGCAGTCGCAGCGGGAGGGCTGCGAACGAGCAGTACTTC. The J gene is TRBJ2-7, the V gene TRBV20-1; 10 nucleotides agree with TRBD2. Looked up from germline, CDR1 is DFQATT and CDR2 is SNEGSKA (reference sequence). V dropped 8 bases and J dropped 5; count of bases not matched to a gene: 9. The CDR3 is 13 residues long.

As DNA, the CDR3 is TGCGCCAGCAGAGTTGGGCGACAGGGATACAGGGAGACCCAGTACTTC. Translation: CASRVGRQGYRETQYF. The gene calls are TRBV5-1 and TRBJ2-5; 7 bases line up with TRBD1. The CDR3 has 16 amino acids. The germline V gene has CDR1 SGHRS and CDR2 YFSETQ. V lost 5 bases, J lost 5 bases, and 15 bases stayed unmatched.

In this sample, this clonotype turned up many times. The chain carries TRBV2 and TRBJ1-5; D is ambiguous. Trimming left V 1 base short and J 0 bases short, with 10 bases between. Germline CDR1 SNHLY, CDR2 FYNNEI. This CDR3 has 16 amino acids. The CDR3 spells CASSEVSRNSNQPQHF. DNA of the CDR3: TGTGCCAGCAGTGAAGTGAGCCGAAATAGCAATCAGCCCCAGCATTTT.

This clonotype was observed a few times. This chain links TRBV7-3 with TRBJ2-3; TRBD2 matches at 7 bases. The germline CDR1 and CDR2 sequences are SGHTA and FQGTGA. The CDR3 contains 16 residues. V shed 5 bases and J 10 bases; nucleotides not matched to a gene: 18. The CDR3 nucleotides read TGTGCCAGCAGCACCCCGGGGGGTAGTTCAAAGGGAGCGCAGTATTTT. Translated: CASSTPGGSSKGAQYF.

The V call is TRBV5-1, the J call TRBJ2-7, with 9 bases fitting TRBD1. The length of the CDR3 is 18 residues. With V trimmed by 4 bases and J by 3 bases, 17 bases remained unmatched. From germline, CDR1 is SGHRS and CDR2 YFSETQ. The CDR3 DNA reads TGCGCCAGCAGCCAAGATAATCACCCCGGGACAGGGATCTACGAGCAGTACTTC. Translation: CASSQDNHPGTGIYEQYF.

This sequence joins TRBV3-1 and TRBJ2-3; D possibly uses TRBD1 or TRBD2 (5 bases each). Per the germline V gene, CDR1 is LGHDT and CDR2 is YNNKEL (reference sequence). The V gene lost 1 base and the J gene lost 6 bases, with 14 bases spanning the gap. CDR3 length: 15 residues. CDR3 DNA sequence: TGTGCCAGCAGCCAAGTTGGGACCGTTGGGGATACGCAGTATTTT. Translation gives CASSQVGTVGDTQYF.

This clonotype was seen repeatedly, ten times or more. The V and J genes are TRBV12-3 or TRBV12-4 and TRBJ2-7; 7 positions match TRBD1. The CDR3 contains 15 residues. V lost 6 bases, J lost 0 bases, and 8 bases stayed unmatched. The CDR3 coding sequence is TGTGCCAGCAGCCCTGGGACAGCCGTCTCCTACGAGCAGTACTTC. This gives the protein CASSPGTAVSYEQYF.

This clonotype was picked up many times. The chain is built from TRBV28 and TRBJ2-7, with 9 bases fitting TRBD1. The CDR3 totals 14 residues. The germline gives CDR1 MDHEN, CDR2 SYDVKM. Trimming cost V 3 bases and J 5 bases; bases outside gene matches: 5. CDR3 sequence reads: CASSLDRGWNEQYF. For the CDR3, the DNA is TGTGCCAGCAGTTTGGACAGGGGTTGGAACGAGCAGTACTTC.